Shown below are 21 T cell receptor beta chains from a single sample sequenced in a study of PD-L1 blockade in urothelial cancer. Data came from immunoSEQ multiplex PCR; TCRdb stores just in-frame clones and leaves some out. The table includes roughly 110,000 clones, around 93% detected once. Specified time point: peripheral blood 6 weeks after treatment start. The sample in question was PBMCs, obtained around atezolizumab (anti-PD-L1) treatment. All receptors come from a man in his 60s with urothelial cancer.

In its sample, this clone was seen once. The genes are TRBV19 and TRBJ2-3; tentative D call: TRBD1 (5 bases). The CDR3 runs 14 residues. The V end lost 4 bases, the J end lost 0 bases, and 8 bases lay between the germline ends. Germline lookup yields CDR1 LNHDA and CDR2 SQIVND (reference sequence). CDR3 sequence (DNA): TGTGCCAGTAGTAAGCAGGGAAGCACAGATACGCAGTATTTT. It specifies CASSKQGSTDTQYF.

A word on this clone: At one end the junction does not follow the germline gene, possibly because of a read error. The chain employs TRBV7-2 and TRBJ1-5, with a possible D match to TRBD1 (6 bases). CDR1 is SGHTA and CDR2 is FQGNSA in the germline V gene. This CDR3 is 17 amino acids long. CDR3 sequence: CASSLGGGQGRNQPQHF. The CDR3 nucleotides read TGTGCCAGCAGCTTAGGGGGGGGGCAGGGTCGCAACCAGCCCCAGCATTTT.

The V call is TRBV27, the J call TRBJ2-5; no firm D call. The germline gives CDR1 MNHEY, CDR2 SMNVEV (reference sequence). The germline V and J ends were trimmed by 3 bases and 2 bases, with 7 bases remaining between them. The CDR3 is made up of 13 amino acids. As DNA, the CDR3 is TGTGCCAGCAGTTTTAGGAGACAAGAGACCCAGTACTTC. It translates to CASSFRRQETQYF.

This chain joins TRBV5-1 and TRBJ2-5; 8 bases agree with TRBD2. Germline values: CDR1 SGHRS, CDR2 YFSETQ. This CDR3 has 16 residues. V gave up 0 bases and J gave up 0 bases; unmatched junction bases: 4. CDR3 in DNA: TGCGCCAGCAGCTTGGGTACGGGGGGGTACCAAGAGACCCAGTACTTC. Amino acids: CASSLGTGGYQETQYF.

The rearrangement joins TRBV13 to TRBJ2-5, with TRBD2 identical over 11 bases. J lost 2 bases, V lost 3 bases, and 5 bases had no gene match. This CDR3 region has 16 residues. CDR1 is PRHDT and CDR2 is FYEKMQ in the germline V gene (reference sequence). CDR3 amino acids: CASSFGTSGDQETQYF. Written as DNA, the CDR3 is TGTGCCAGCAGCTTCGGGACTAGCGGAGATCAAGAGACCCAGTACTTC.

CDR3 region: CASSFTGDTEAFF. CDR3 DNA sequence: TGTGCCAGCAGCTTTACAGGTGACACTGAAGCTTTCTTT. V is TRBV11-2 and J is TRBJ1-1, with TRBD1 as a possible D gene (5 bases). Between the trimmed V and J ends, which lost 3 bases and 3 bases, there was a span of 8 bases. Per the germline V gene, CDR1 is SGHAT and CDR2 is FQNNGV. There are 13 residues in the CDR3.

The chain recombines TRBV11-2 with TRBJ1-2; D remains ambiguous. The V and J ends lost 5 bases and 2 bases respectively, with 12 bases between them. The CDR3 spans 14 residues. CDR1 is SGHAT and CDR2 is FQNNGV in the germline V gene. The CDR3 nucleotides read TGTGCCAGCAGCCACAGTGATTCCAACTATGGCTACACCTTC. Its translation: CASSHSDSNYGYTF. Drawing the rest from reference TRBV11-2 and TRBJ1-2, the complete variable domain is EAGVAQSPRYKIIEKRQSVAFWCNPISGHATLYWYQQILGQGPKLLIQFQNNGVVDDSQLPKDRFSAERLKGVDSTLKIQPAKLEDSAVYLCASSHSDSNYGYTFGSGTRLTVV.

The V call is TRBV21-1, the J call TRBJ1-1. TRBV21-1 is an annotated pseudogene. This CDR3 is 14 amino acids long. The DNA for the CDR3 is TGTGCCAGCAGCAAAAGGGGGGGGCAGGGGGAAGCTTTCTTT. It encodes CASSKRGGQGEAFF.

The rearrangement uses TRBV28 and TRBJ2-3; 9 bases fit TRBD1. With V trimmed by 5 bases and J by 3 bases, 9 bases remained unmatched. Looked up from germline, CDR1 is MDHEN and CDR2 is SYDVKM. This CDR3 comprises 16 residues. The CDR3 nucleotides read TGTGCCAGCAGTCGACCACAGGGGGCGCCGACAGATACGCAGTATTTT. As protein: CASSRPQGAPTDTQYF. Based on the CDR3 plus reference TRBV28 and TRBJ2-3, the full variable domain is DVKVTQSSRYLVKRTGEKVFLECVQDMDHENMFWYRQDPGLGLRLIYFSYDVKMKEKGDIPEGYSVSREKKERFSLILESASTNQTSMYLCASSRPQGAPTDTQYFGPGTRLTVL.

This clone was picked up a small number of times. The chain couples TRBV4-2 to TRBJ2-7; 7 bases match TRBD2. This CDR3 has 15 residues. Germline CDR1 and CDR2: LGHNA and YNFKEQ. J gave up 3 bases and V 0 bases, and 5 bases lay outside the gene matches. The CDR3 here is CASSQDGGSLYEQYF. The CDR3 DNA is TGTGCCAGCAGCCAAGATGGCGGGAGCCTCTACGAGCAGTACTTC.

The rearrangement uses TRBV30 and TRBJ1-1; D gene ambiguous. V was trimmed by 0 bases and J by 6 bases, leaving 20 bases between them. Germline V gene lookup returns CDR1 GTSNPN and CDR2 SVGIG (reference sequence). The CDR3 loop spans 16 amino acids. The CDR3 protein is CAWSVTRALGRSEAFF. The CDR3 DNA is TGTGCCTGGAGTGTGACTCGGGCGTTGGGGAGATCTGAAGCTTTCTTT.

This clone was counted between two and nine times. The rearrangement links TRBV19 to TRBJ2-2; TRBD1 is a possible D gene (5 bases). CDR3 length: 15 residues. V lost 1 base and J lost 3, with 9 bases in between. The germline CDR1 and CDR2 sequences are LNHDA and SQIVND (reference sequence). CDR3 region: CASSIGRVDTGELFF. CDR3 DNA: TGTGCCAGTAGTATAGGCAGGGTCGACACCGGGGAGCTGTTTTTT.

The chain is built from TRBV4-3 and TRBJ2-3; 14 nucleotides align to TRBD2. V shed 3 bases, J shed 6 bases, and the junction held 11 bases outside the gene matches. The CDR3 totals 18 residues. From germline, CDR1 is LGHNA and CDR2 YSLEER. The CDR3 DNA sequence: TGCGCCAGCAGCCAGGAGGGGACTAGCGGGGGAGCCCGGGATACGCAGTATTTT. Protein: CASSQEGTSGGARDTQYF.

Here the CDR3 reads CASSQRDRENIQYF. CDR3 bases: TGTGCCAGCAGTCAAAGGGACAGGGAAAACATTCAGTACTTC. The gene calls are TRBV6-1 and TRBJ2-4; TRBD1 matches 9 bases. V was pared by 5 bases and J by 5 bases, with 4 bases of the junction left unmatched. Germline V gives CDR1 MNHNS, CDR2 SASEGT. This CDR3 comprises 14 residues.

The CDR3 coding sequence is TGTGCCAGCAGCTTATATCCCACAATAAGCACAGATACGCAGTATTTT. This translates into CASSLYPTISTDTQYF. The rearrangement joins TRBV7-3 to TRBJ2-3; D is ambiguous. Germline V gives CDR1 SGHTA, CDR2 FQGTGA. The V and J ends lost 2 bases and 0 bases respectively, with 12 bases between them. The CDR3 is made up of 16 amino acids.

The chain recombines TRBV29-1 with TRBJ1-5, with 7 bases fitting TRBD1. The germline V gene encodes CDR1 SQVTM and CDR2 ANQGSEA. Trimming at V came to 6 bases and at J to 4 bases, leaving 6 bases not matched to a gene. CDR3 length: 13 amino acids. The CDR3: CSVQMTGNQPQHF. The CDR3 region has the DNA TGCAGCGTACAAATGACAGGGAATCAGCCCCAGCATTTT.

The CDR3 nucleotides are TGTGCCAGCAGCTTCCACAGACCCCAGGAAGAGACCCAGTACTTC. It codes for CASSFHRPQEETQYF. This chain connects TRBV5-6 to TRBJ2-5, with D unresolved. The germline V gene encodes CDR1 SGHDT and CDR2 YYEEEE. Trimming took off 2 bases at V and 3 bases at J, with 14 bases between the two ends. The length of the CDR3 is 15 residues.

The V call is TRBV7-2, the J call TRBJ1-1; D not certain. Per the germline V gene, CDR1 is SGHTA and CDR2 is FQGNSA. The CDR3 loop spans 14 amino acids. The V and J ends lost 5 bases and 6 bases respectively, with 16 bases between them. Here the CDR3 reads CASSGLLGNAEAFF. The DNA of the CDR3 is TGTGCCAGCAGCGGACTTCTAGGCAACGCTGAAGCTTTCTTT.

The rearrangement links TRBV6-1 to TRBJ2-1; TRBD2 matches 11 bases. With V trimmed by 4 bases and J by 6 bases, 8 bases remained unmatched. Germline V gene data show CDR1 as MNHNS and CDR2 as SASEGT. The CDR3 runs 16 residues. The DNA of the CDR3 is TGTGCCAGCAGTGGGTTTAGCGGGGGGGGGCGCAATGAGCAGTTCTTC. Translating gives CASSGFSGGGRNEQFF.

This clone turned up a few times. This same CDR3 is encoded by further DNA sequences in the sample. The chain employs TRBV18 and TRBJ2-1; D is perhaps TRBD1 (5 bases). The CDR3 consists of 15 residues. The V end lost 3 bases, the J end lost 2 bases, and 11 bases lay between the germline ends. Germline V gene lookup returns CDR1 KGHSH and CDR2 LQKENI. The CDR3 protein is CASSPGQGPYNEQFF. The CDR3 nucleotides are TGTGCCAGCTCACCCGGGCAGGGTCCCTACAATGAGCAGTTCTTC.

This clone was seen a single time. CDR3 sequence (DNA): TGTGCCAGCAGCCTGACAGGGGACACCATATATTTT. It is translated as CASSLTGDTIYF. The genes are TRBV11-2 and TRBJ1-3; 8 bases fit TRBD1. The CDR3 contains 12 residues. Germline trimming cut 5 bases from V and 8 bases from J; bases unmatched to any gene: 2. CDR1 is SGHAT, CDR2 FQNNGV, per germline.